These T cell receptor beta chains were read from a single sample in a study of CD8 T cells in Susac syndrome. Using its own MiXCR run on the immunoSEQ multiplex PCR reads, TCRdb lists one record per CDR3 protein. The sample includes under 200,000 distinct CDR3 sequences, approximately 95% of them seen just once. Input material: CD8+ T cells from PBMCs. All receptors derive from a human donor with multiple sclerosis. Both conserved end residues are part of each CDR3. A D gene is named only where the DNA matches it firmly. Rows give clone size only sometimes, using once, few, many, or a class for an expanded clone.

V: TRBV6-5
J: TRBJ1-1
size: once
D: -
DNA: TGTGCCAGCAGTTCCCGGACTGAAGCTTTCTTT
CDR3: CASSSRTEAFF

V: TRBV7-9
J: TRBJ2-1
size: -
D: -
DNA: TGTGCCAGCCCCGGAGGCCGCGGGGATGAGCAGTTCTTC
CDR3: CASPGGRGDEQFF

V: TRBV7-9
J: TRBJ1-6
size: -
D: -
DNA: TGTGCCGGGGAGGGAGAACCCCTCCACTTT
CDR3: CAGEGEPLHF

V: TRBV28
J: TRBJ2-1
size: -
D: TRBD1
DNA: TGTGCCAGCAGTGACCGGGACAGGGGTAATGAGCAGTTCTTC
CDR3: CASSDRDRGNEQFF

V: TRBV13
J: TRBJ2-7
size: -
D: TRBD2
DNA: TGTGCCAGCAGCTCCAGCGGGACTCCCCACGAGCAGTACTTC
CDR3: CASSSSGTPHEQYF

V: TRBV11-2
J: TRBJ2-1
size: -
D: TRBD2
DNA: TGTGCCAGCAGCTGGGGGGCCGGGACTAGCGGCTACAATGAGCAGTTCTTC
CDR3: CASSWGAGTSGYNEQFF

V: TRBV3-1
J: TRBJ2-3
size: -
D: TRBD2
DNA: TGTGCCAGCAGCCCGCGGGGGATTCACACAGATACGCAGTATTTT
CDR3: CASSPRGIHTDTQYF

V: TRBV25-1
J: TRBJ2-5
size: -
D: TRBD2
DNA: TGTGCCAGCAGTGATTTAGCGGGCCAAGAGACCCAGTACTTC
CDR3: CASSDLAGQETQYF

V: TRBV29-1
J: TRBJ2-5
size: -
D: -
DNA: TGCAGCGTAGAGCAGGTAGAGACCCAGTACTTC
CDR3: CSVEQVETQYF

V: TRBV20-1
J: TRBJ2-7
size: -
D: TRBD1
DNA: TGCAGTGCTAGCGGGCAGGGGGCGAACGAGCAGTACTTC
CDR3: CSASGQGANEQYF

V: TRBV7-8
J: TRBJ1-2
size: -
D: -
DNA: TGTGCCAGCAGCTTAGCGCCAGCCTATGGCTACACCTTC
CDR3: CASSLAPAYGYTF

V: TRBV29-1
J: TRBJ2-1
size: -
D: TRBD2
DNA: TGCAGCGTGGAGGGACTAGCGTATTCCTACAATGAGCAGTTCTTC
CDR3: CSVEGLAYSYNEQFF

V: TRBV12-3/TRBV12-4
J: TRBJ2-4
size: once
D: -
DNA: TGTGCCAGCAGCTCCAGGGGATGGCTAGCCAAAAACATTCAGTACTTC
CDR3: CASSSRGWLAKNIQYF

V: TRBV7-3
J: TRBJ2-5
size: few
D: -
DNA: TGTGCCAGCAGCTTATACAGGGCTTTGTGGGAGACCCAGTACTTC
CDR3: CASSLYRALWETQYF

V: TRBV18
J: TRBJ2-5
size: -
D: -
DNA: TGTGCCAGCTCACCACGGAGCAGGGACGAGACCCAGTACTTC
CDR3: CASSPRSRDETQYF

V: TRBV7-6
J: TRBJ2-1
size: once
D: TRBD2
DNA: TGTGCCAGCAGCTTAGTTGCGGGACTAGACTCCTACAATGAGCAGTTCTTC
CDR3: CASSLVAGLDSYNEQFF

V: TRBV12-3/TRBV12-4
J: TRBJ1-5
size: -
D: -
DNA: TGTGCCAGCAGTACCGGACAGCCAAATAGCAATCAGCCCCAGCATTTT
CDR3: CASSTGQPNSNQPQHF

V: TRBV3-1
J: TRBJ2-7
size: -
D: -
DNA: TGTGCCAGCAGCCAAGGGGGTTGGGAGCAGTACTTC
CDR3: CASSQGGWEQYF

V: TRBV10-1
J: TRBJ2-2
size: once
D: -
DNA: TGCGCCAGCAGTGAGATCCGGGGCGGCGGGGAGCTGTTTTTT
CDR3: CASSEIRGGGELFF

V: TRBV5-6
J: TRBJ2-1
size: -
D: -
DNA: TGTGCCAGCAGCTTGGAGGTCGTCCAGGGGGGCTACAATGAGCAGTTCTTC
CDR3: CASSLEVVQGGYNEQFF

V: TRBV9
J: TRBJ2-1
size: -
D: TRBD2
DNA: TGTGCCAGCAGCGGCATACTAGCGGGGGTATACAATGAGCAGTTCTTC
CDR3: CASSGILAGVYNEQFF

V: TRBV7-2
J: TRBJ2-3
size: -
D: -
DNA: TGTGCCAGCAGCCCAGGGAATTATACGCAGTATTTT
CDR3: CASSPGNYTQYF

V: TRBV27
J: TRBJ2-2
size: -
D: -
DNA: TGTGCCAGCAGTCCGGGGCAGGGGATCACCGGGGAGCTGTTTTTT
CDR3: CASSPGQGITGELFF

V: TRBV7-9
J: TRBJ1-1
size: -
D: TRBD1
DNA: TGTGCCAGCAGCTCCCCGGACAGGCATGAAGCTTTCTTT
CDR3: CASSSPDRHEAFF

V: TRBV29-1
J: TRBJ2-7
size: -
D: TRBD2
DNA: TGCAGCGTGAGGGGAGGGGAAACCTACGAGCAGTACTTC
CDR3: CSVRGGETYEQYF

V: TRBV6-5
J: TRBJ2-1
size: -
D: -
DNA: TGTGCCAGCAGGGTCACCTCCTACAATGAGCAGTTCTTC
CDR3: CASRVTSYNEQFF

V: TRBV20-1
J: TRBJ2-3
size: -
D: -
DNA: TGCAGTGCTCCAGCGGGCTTCACAGATACGCAGTATTTT
CDR3: CSAPAGFTDTQYF

V: TRBV30
J: TRBJ2-5
size: -
D: -
DNA: TGTGCCTGGAGCCCGACAAGAACCCAAGAGACCCAGTACTTC
CDR3: CAWSPTRTQETQYF

V: TRBV25-1
J: TRBJ1-2
size: -
D: -
DNA: TGTGCCAGCAGTCCGGGCGGGGGGACGCTCGGCTACACCTTC
CDR3: CASSPGGGTLGYTF

V: TRBV3-1
J: TRBJ1-1
size: -
D: -
DNA: TGTGCCAGCAGCGTAGGGGGGTTTGTGATCACTGAAGCTTTCTTT
CDR3: CASSVGGFVITEAFF

V: TRBV9
J: TRBJ2-3
size: -
D: -
DNA: TGTGCCAGCAGCCGCGAAGGGGGGCGCACAGATACGCAGTATTTT
CDR3: CASSREGGRTDTQYF

V: TRBV27
J: TRBJ2-7
size: once
D: TRBD1
DNA: TGTGCCAGTAGGACAGGGTCTGGATACGAGCAGTACTTC
CDR3: CASRTGSGYEQYF

V: TRBV7-9
J: TRBJ2-5
size: -
D: -
DNA: TGTGCCAGCAGCTCCGGGACCGCCGGGATGACCCAGTACTTC
CDR3: CASSSGTAGMTQYF

V: TRBV20-1
J: TRBJ2-3
size: -
D: TRBD2
DNA: TGCAGTGCTACTATATCCCCTCACCCCAGCGGGGGATACACAGATACGCAGTATTTT
CDR3: CSATISPHPSGGYTDTQYF

V: TRBV3-1
J: TRBJ1-2
size: -
D: TRBD1
DNA: TGTGCCAGCAGCCAAGATTTCGGACAGGGACTAAGGGGCTACACCTTC
CDR3: CASSQDFGQGLRGYTF

V: TRBV9
J: TRBJ2-6
size: -
D: -
DNA: TGTGCCAGCAGCGCCCGTTCTTCTGGGGCCAACGTCCTGACTTTC
CDR3: CASSARSSGANVLTF

V: TRBV7-3
J: TRBJ2-1
size: -
D: -
DNA: TGTGCCAGCAGCTTAAGTCAGGCGGGTTACAATGAGCAGTTCTTC
CDR3: CASSLSQAGYNEQFF

V: TRBV27
J: TRBJ2-5
size: -
D: -
DNA: TGTGCCAGCAGTTTAATCGGGCAAGAGACCCAGTACTTC
CDR3: CASSLIGQETQYF

V: TRBV25-1
J: TRBJ2-7
size: -
D: TRBD1
DNA: TGTGCCAGCAGTGAATACTCGTTGGGACAGCGATCCTACGAGCAGTACTTC
CDR3: CASSEYSLGQRSYEQYF

V: TRBV9
J: TRBJ2-7
size: once
D: TRBD1
DNA: TGTGCCAGCAGCGGGAGACAGGGATTCGACGAGCAGTACTTC
CDR3: CASSGRQGFDEQYF

V: TRBV20-1
J: TRBJ2-7
size: few
D: -
DNA: TGCAGTGCTAGAGATTCGGCGGGGCAGCAGTACTTC
CDR3: CSARDSAGQQYF

V: TRBV13
J: TRBJ2-1
size: -
D: TRBD1
DNA: TGTGCCAGCAGCATTTGGACAGGGATTGAGCAGTTCTTC
CDR3: CASSIWTGIEQFF